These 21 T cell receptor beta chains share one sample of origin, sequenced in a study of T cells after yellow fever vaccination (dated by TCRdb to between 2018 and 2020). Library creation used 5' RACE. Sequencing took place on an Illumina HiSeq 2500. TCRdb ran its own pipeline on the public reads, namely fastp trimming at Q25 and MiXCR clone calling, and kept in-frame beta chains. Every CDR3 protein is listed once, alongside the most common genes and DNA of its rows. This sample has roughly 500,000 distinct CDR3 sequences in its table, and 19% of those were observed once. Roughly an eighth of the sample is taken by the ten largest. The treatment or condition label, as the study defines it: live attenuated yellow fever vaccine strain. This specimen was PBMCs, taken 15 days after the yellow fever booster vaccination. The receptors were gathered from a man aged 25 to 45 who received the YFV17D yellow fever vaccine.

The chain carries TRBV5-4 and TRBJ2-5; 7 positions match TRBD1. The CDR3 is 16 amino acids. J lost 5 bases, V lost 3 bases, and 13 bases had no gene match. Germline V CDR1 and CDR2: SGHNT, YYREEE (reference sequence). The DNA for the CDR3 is TGTGCCAGCAGCTCCGAATATGACAGGGACGGGGAGACCCAGTACTTC. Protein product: CASSSEYDRDGETQYF.

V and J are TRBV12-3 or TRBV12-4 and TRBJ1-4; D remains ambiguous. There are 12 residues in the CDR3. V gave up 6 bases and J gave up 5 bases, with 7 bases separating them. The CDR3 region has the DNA TGTGCCAGCAGCCTCGTGAATGAAAAACTGTTTTTT. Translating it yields CASSLVNEKLFF.

CDR3 region: CASSALSTRYNEQFF. The CDR3 bases are TGCGCCAGCAGTGCTCTTTCCACAAGGTACAATGAGCAGTTCTTC. The chain couples TRBV10-1 to TRBJ2-1; D unresolved. CDR3 length: 15 amino acids. Trimming left V 4 bases short and J 4 bases short, with 14 bases between. Germline V lookup: CDR1 WNHNN, CDR2 SYGVQD (reference sequence).

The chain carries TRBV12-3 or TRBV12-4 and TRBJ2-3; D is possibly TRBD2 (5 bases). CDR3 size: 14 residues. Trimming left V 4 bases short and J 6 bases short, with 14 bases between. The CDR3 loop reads CASSSRERGDTQYF. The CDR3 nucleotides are TGTGCCAGCAGTTCGCGCGAGAGAGGGGATACGCAGTATTTT.

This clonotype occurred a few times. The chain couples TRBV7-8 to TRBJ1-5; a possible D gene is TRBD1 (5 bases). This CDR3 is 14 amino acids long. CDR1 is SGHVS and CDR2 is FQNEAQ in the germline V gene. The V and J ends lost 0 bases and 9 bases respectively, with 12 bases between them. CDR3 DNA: TGTGCCAGCAGCTTAGCCGGCAGGGCCCGGCCCCAGCATTTT. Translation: CASSLAGRARPQHF.

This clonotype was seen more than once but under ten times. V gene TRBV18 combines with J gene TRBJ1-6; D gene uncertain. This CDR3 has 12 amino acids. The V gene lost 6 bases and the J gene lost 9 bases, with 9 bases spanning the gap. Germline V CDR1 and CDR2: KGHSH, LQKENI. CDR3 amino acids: CASSTRGSPLHF. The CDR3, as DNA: TGTGCCAGCTCTACCCGGGGTTCACCCCTCCACTTT.

CDR3 region: CASSGAAEKLFF. The CDR3 nucleotides are TGTGCCAGCAGCGGGGCTGCCGAAAAACTGTTTTTT. V is TRBV7-8 and J is TRBJ1-4; maybe TRBD1 (5 bases). V shed 5 bases and J shed 8 bases, with 9 bases lying between them. The CDR3 runs 12 residues. The V gene's germline CDR1 is SGHVS and CDR2 FQNEAQ.

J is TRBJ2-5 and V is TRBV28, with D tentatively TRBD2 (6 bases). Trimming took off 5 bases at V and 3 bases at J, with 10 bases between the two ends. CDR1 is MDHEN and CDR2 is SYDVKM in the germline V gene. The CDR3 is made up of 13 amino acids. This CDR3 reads CASSRGIKETQYF. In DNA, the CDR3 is TGTGCCAGCAGTCGGGGGATTAAAGAGACCCAGTACTTC.

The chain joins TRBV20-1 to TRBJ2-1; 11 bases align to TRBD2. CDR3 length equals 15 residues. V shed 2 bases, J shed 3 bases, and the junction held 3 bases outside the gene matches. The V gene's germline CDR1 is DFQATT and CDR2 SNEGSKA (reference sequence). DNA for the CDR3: TGCAGTGCTAGACCAACTAGCGGGAGCTACAATGAGCAGTTCTTC. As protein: CSARPTSGSYNEQFF.

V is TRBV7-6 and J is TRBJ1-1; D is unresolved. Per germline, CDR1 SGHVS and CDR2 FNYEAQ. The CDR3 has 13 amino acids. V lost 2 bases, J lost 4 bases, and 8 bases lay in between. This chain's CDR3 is CASSLSGFTEAFF. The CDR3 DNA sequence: TGTGCCAGCAGCTTAAGCGGGTTCACTGAAGCTTTCTTT.

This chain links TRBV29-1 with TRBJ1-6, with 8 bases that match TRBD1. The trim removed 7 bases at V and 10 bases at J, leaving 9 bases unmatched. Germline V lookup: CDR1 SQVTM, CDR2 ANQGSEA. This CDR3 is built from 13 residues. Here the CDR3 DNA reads TGCAGCGCCAGACTGGACAGGGACTCACCCCTCCACTTT. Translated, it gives CSARLDRDSPLHF.

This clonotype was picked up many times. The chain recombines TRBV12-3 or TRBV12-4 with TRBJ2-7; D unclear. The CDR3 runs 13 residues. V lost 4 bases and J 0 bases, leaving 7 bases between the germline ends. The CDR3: CASSSDTSYEQYF. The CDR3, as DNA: TGTGCCAGCAGTTCAGACACCTCCTACGAGCAGTACTTC.

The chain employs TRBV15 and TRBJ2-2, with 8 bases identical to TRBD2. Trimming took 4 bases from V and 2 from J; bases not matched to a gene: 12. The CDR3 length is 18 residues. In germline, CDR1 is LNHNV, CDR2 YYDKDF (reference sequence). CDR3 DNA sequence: TGTGCCACCAGCACCCAGAGAAGGACTAGCAGAAACACCGGGGAGCTGTTTTTT. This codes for CATSTQRRTSRNTGELFF. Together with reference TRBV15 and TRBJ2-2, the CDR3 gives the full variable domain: DAMVIQNPRYQVTQFGKPVTLSCSQTLNHNVMYWYQQKSSQAPKLLFHYYDKDFNNEADTPDNFQSRRPNTSFCFLDIRSPGLGDTAMYLCATSTQRRTSRNTGELFFGEGSRLTVL.

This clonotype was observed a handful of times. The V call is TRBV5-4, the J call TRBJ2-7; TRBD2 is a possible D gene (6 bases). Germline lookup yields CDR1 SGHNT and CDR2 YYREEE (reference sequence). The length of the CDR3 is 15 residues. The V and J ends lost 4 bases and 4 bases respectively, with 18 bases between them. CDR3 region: CASSRRDSPMYEQYF. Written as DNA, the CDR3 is TGTGCCAGCAGCCGCCGGGACTCCCCCATGTACGAGCAGTACTTC.

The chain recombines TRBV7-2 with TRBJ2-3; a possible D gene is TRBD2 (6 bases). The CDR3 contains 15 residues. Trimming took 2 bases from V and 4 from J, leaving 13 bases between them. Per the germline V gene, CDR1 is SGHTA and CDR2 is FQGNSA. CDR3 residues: CASSLRAGTSDTQYF. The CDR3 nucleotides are TGTGCCAGCAGCTTAAGGGCCGGGACTTCAGATACGCAGTATTTT.

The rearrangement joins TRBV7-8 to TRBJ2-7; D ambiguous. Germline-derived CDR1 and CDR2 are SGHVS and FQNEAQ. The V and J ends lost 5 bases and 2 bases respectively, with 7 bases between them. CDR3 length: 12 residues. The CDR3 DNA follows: TGTGCCAGCAGCATTACACCCTACGAGCAGTACTTC. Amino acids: CASSITPYEQYF.

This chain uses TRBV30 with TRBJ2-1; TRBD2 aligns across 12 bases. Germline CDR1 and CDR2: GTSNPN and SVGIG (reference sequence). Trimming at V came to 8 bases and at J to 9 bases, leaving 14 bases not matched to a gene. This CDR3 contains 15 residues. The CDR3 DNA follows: TGTGCCCGGGGAAGAGAGACTAGCGGGAGAAGTGAGCAGTTCTTC. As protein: CARGRETSGRSEQFF.

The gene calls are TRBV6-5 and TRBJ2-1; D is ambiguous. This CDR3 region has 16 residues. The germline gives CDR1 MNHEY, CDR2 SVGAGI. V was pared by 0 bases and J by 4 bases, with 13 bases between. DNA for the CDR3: TGTGCCAGCAGTTACTCGGGCAGGAGCGTATACAATGAGCAGTTCTTC. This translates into CASSYSGRSVYNEQFF.

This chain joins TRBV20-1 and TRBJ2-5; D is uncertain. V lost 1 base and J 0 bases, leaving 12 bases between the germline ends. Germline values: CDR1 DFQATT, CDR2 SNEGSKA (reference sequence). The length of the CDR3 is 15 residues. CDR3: CSARGAPFHQETQYF. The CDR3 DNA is TGCAGTGCTAGAGGAGCCCCGTTCCACCAAGAGACCCAGTACTTC.

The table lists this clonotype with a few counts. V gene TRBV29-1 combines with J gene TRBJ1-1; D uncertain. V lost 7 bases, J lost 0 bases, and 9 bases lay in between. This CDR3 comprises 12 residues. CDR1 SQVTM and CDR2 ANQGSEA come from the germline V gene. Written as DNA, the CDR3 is TGCAGCGCCGGACGGTTGAACACTGAAGCTTTCTTT. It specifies CSAGRLNTEAFF.

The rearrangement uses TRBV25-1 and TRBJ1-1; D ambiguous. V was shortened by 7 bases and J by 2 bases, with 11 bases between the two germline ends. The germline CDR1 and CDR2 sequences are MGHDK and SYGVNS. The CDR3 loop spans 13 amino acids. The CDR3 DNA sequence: TGTGCCAGCACCCCCTCGGCCAACACTGAAGCTTTCTTT. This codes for CASTPSANTEAFF.